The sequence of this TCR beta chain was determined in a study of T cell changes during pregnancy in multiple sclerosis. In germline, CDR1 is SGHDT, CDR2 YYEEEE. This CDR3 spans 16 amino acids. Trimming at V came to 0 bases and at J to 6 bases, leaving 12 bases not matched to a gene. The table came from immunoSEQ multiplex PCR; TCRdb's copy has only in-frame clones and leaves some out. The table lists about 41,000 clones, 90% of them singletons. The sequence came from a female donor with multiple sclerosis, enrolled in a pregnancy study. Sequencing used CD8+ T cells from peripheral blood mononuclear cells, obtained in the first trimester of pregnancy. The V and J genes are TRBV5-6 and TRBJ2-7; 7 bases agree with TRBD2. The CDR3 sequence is CASSLAPGLGSREQYF. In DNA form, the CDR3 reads TGTGCCAGCAGCTTGGCCCCAGGACTAGGAAGTCGCGAGCAGTACTTC. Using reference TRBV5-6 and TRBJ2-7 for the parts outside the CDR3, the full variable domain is DAGVTQSPTHLIKTRGQQVTLRCSPKSGHDTVSWYQQALGQGPQFIFQYYEEEERQRGNFPDRFSGHQFPNYSSELNVNALLLGDSALYLCASSLAPGLGSREQYFGPGTRLTVT.